Shown below are 3 T cell receptor beta chains from a single sample sequenced in a study of blood T cell repertoires in COVID-19. Libraries were prepared by immunoSEQ multiplex PCR; TCRdb keeps only in-frame clonotypes and omits some of them. The sample consists of about 400,000 clones, 70% to 90% of them appearing once. Sequenced material: peripheral blood. The receptor source for this set is a woman in her 30s with active or convalescent COVID-19.

This clone was seen once. V is TRBV14 and J is TRBJ1-3; weak D call: TRBD1 (5 bases). Trimming removed 0 bases at V and 8 bases at J, with 11 bases between. CDR3 length: 14 residues. Germline V CDR1 and CDR2: SGHDN, FVKESK. The DNA of the CDR3 is TGTGCCAGCAGCCAAGAAGTTGGGGGGGACACCATATATTTT. It translates to CASSQEVGGDTIYF. The full variable domain, rest sourced from reference TRBV14 and TRBJ1-3, is EAGVTQFPSHSVIEKGQTVTLRCDPISGHDNLYWYRRVMGKEIKFLLHFVKESKQDESGMPNNRFLAERTGGTYSTLKVQPAELEDSGVYFCASSQEVGGDTIYFGEGSWLTVV.

Here the CDR3 reads CASSGKNTEAFF. CDR3 DNA sequence: TGTGCCAGCAGCGGGAAGAACACTGAAGCTTTCTTT. The rearrangement uses TRBV6-5 and TRBJ1-1, with D hard to call. Germline V gene data show CDR1 as MNHEY and CDR2 as SVGAGI. The CDR3 covers 12 residues. Trimming removed 6 bases from V and 1 base from J, with 6 bases in between.

The chain couples TRBV30 to TRBJ2-3; 7 bases map to TRBD2. Trimming cost V 3 bases and J 1 base; bases outside gene matches: 10. CDR3 length equals 16 residues. Germline lookup yields CDR1 GTSNPN and CDR2 SVGIG (reference sequence). The CDR3 spells CAWRLWERDGTDTQYF. CDR3 in DNA: TGTGCCTGGAGACTCTGGGAGCGGGATGGCACAGATACGCAGTATTTT.